This T cell receptor (beta chain) was identified during a study of T cell repertoires in cytomegalovirus infection (dated by TCRdb to between 2019 and 2020). Describing the broader study: The peptide stimulations were aimed at well-studied HLA-B-restricted epitopes as well as recently identified HLA-C-restricted CMV epitopes, whose presentation resists viral immunomodulation. The HLA type of each donor mattered for the analysis, because public TCR beta signatures pointed to carriage of CMV infection along with the matching HLA type.

With respect to this clonotype: Its antigen remains undetermined. Base quality data are lacking; no much larger clone is found one base away.

Reading from cysteine to phenylalanine, the CDR3 counts 15 amino acids. The entry retains the CDR3 DNA only, 45 bases that are in frame from base 1. Relative to germline, V is 6 bases shorter and J is 4 bases shorter, with 18 bases between their ends. Sequences MNHEY (CDR1) and SMNVEV (CDR2) are obtained from the germline V gene (reference sequence). The full study reports these points: The ex vivo response was dominated by HLA-C-restricted CMV-specific TCR beta clonotypes, and the single most frequent clonotype in two of eight donors was supplied by these HLA-C-restricted clonotypes. Carriers of CMV infection plus the relevant HLA type were discriminated by the cumulative frequency of public TCR beta family members in the study cohort and in an independent roughly 340-donor cohort.

The sample's treatment or condition label is to be understood as: in vitro stimulation with specific CMV peptide epitopes to enrich CMV-specific T cells. For sequencing, an Illumina HiSeq 1500 was employed. TCRdb reran the public reads through fastp at Q25 and MiXCR, keeping productive beta chains. Every CDR3 protein is listed once, alongside the most common genes and DNA of its rows. The sample includes hundreds of thousands of distinct CDR3 sequences, with about 29% observed a single time. Of the sample, roughly 20% is held by the ten largest clones. This TCR came from a human donor in good health (CMV status not recorded). Some clones in this sample may be carry-over from other donors' samples. In this chain, TRBV27 is recombined with TRBJ1-1, and the D gene may be TRBD1, 6 bases matching. The sequences come from cultured PBMCs, collected from culture after CMV antigen stimulation. The nucleotides read TGTGCCAGCAGCCGAGAAACAGGGTTGGTCACTGAAGCTTTCTTT. Its protein reads: CASSRETGLVTEAFF.